A selection of T cell receptor beta chains follows, all from one sample in a study of blood T cells in healthy people across ages. TCRdb independently ran MiXCR on the 5' RACE reads; one entry per CDR3 protein. The data show about 1.8 million distinct CDR3 sequences, 40% to 55% seen once. The source material was blood. The receptors derive from a woman aged 40-49 years in good health. The CDR3 runs from the conserved cysteine through the conserved F or W. The D gene is left open where the match is weak. Not all rows give a size; the values are once, few, many and, for expanded clones, a class.

>NA|TRBV4-3|TRBJ1-1|TRBD1
CASSQRTGGMNTEAFF
TGCGCCAGCAGCCAACGGACAGGGGGAATGAACACTGAAGCTTTCTTT
>NA|TRBV28|TRBJ2-4|NA
CASTVGGTAKNIQYF
TGTGCCAGCACCGTAGGTGGGACAGCCAAAAACATTCAGTACTTC
>few|TRBV20-1|TRBJ2-1|NA
CSLSMQPNEQFF
TGCAGTCTCAGTATGCAGCCGAATGAGCAGTTCTTC
>many|TRBV6-2/TRBV6-3|TRBJ2-5|NA
CASRKSSGTQYF
TGTGCCAGCAGAAAGTCCTCGGGGACCCAGTACTTC
>NA|TRBV7-2|TRBJ1-1|TRBD1
CASSFLDRGRGAFF
TGTGCCAGCAGCTTCCTGGACAGGGGGCGAGGAGCTTTCTTT
>NA|TRBV6-1|TRBJ2-3|NA
CASSEAGRTDTQYF
TGTGCCAGCAGTGAAGCGGGACGTACAGATACGCAGTATTTT
>NA|TRBV20-1|TRBJ2-4|NA
CSARARLGVKNIQYF
TGCAGTGCTAGAGCCCGATTAGGGGTCAAAAACATTCAGTACTTC
>few|TRBV3-1|TRBJ1-2|TRBD1
CASSLWTGNYGYTF
TGTGCCAGCAGCTTATGGACAGGAAACTATGGCTACACCTTC
>few|TRBV15|TRBJ2-5|TRBD1
CATSRDTGGGETQYF
TGTGCCACCAGCAGAGATACAGGGGGCGGGGAGACCCAGTACTTC
>few|TRBV24-1|TRBJ1-2|NA
CATSDPGPVGGGYTF
TGTGCCACCAGTGACCCGGGACCCGTCGGCGGTGGCTACACCTTC
>few|TRBV6-2/TRBV6-3|TRBJ2-5|NA
CASSTVLGGETQYF
TGTGCCAGCAGTACCGTCTTAGGGGGAGAGACCCAGTACTTC
>NA|TRBV6-5|TRBJ2-5|NA
CASSTPPPGETQYF
TGTGCCAGCAGTACACCACCCCCGGGAGAGACCCAGTACTTC
>NA|TRBV3-1|TRBJ2-5|TRBD1
CASSQLDTGGTQYF
TGTGCCAGCAGCCAATTGGATACAGGGGGGACCCAGTACTTC
>NA|TRBV6-6|TRBJ2-6|NA
CASSHSQFSGANVLTF
TGTGCCAGCAGTCACTCGCAGTTCTCTGGGGCCAACGTCCTGACTTTC
>NA|TRBV20-1|TRBJ2-7|NA
CSARDSRLAYEQYF
TGCAGTGCTAGAGATTCGCGGCTAGCCTACGAGCAGTACTTC
>few|TRBV27|TRBJ2-7|TRBD2
CASSSGGEQYEQYF
TGTGCCAGCAGTTCCGGGGGGGAGCAATACGAGCAGTACTTC
>NA|TRBV4-3|TRBJ2-5|NA
CASSSLAYGETQYF
TGCGCCAGCAGCTCCCTGGCCTATGGGGAGACCCAGTACTTC
>NA|TRBV7-2|TRBJ1-6|NA
CASSQGSDGSPPHF
TGTGCCAGCAGCCAGGGATCCGATGGGTCACCCCCCCACTTT
>NA|TRBV6-5|TRBJ2-4|NA
CASSYGLIQYF
TGTGCCAGCAGTTACGGCCTCATTCAGTACTTC
>few|TRBV29-1|TRBJ1-2|NA
CSVEEGGYGYTF
TGCAGCGTTGAAGAGGGGGGCTATGGCTACACCTTC
>NA|TRBV4-2|TRBJ1-6|NA
CASSRLRTESSYNSPLHF
TGTGCCAGCAGCCGCCTCCGGACGGAGAGCTCCTATAATTCACCCCTCCACTTT
>NA|TRBV20-1|TRBJ1-1|NA
CSARDRFHTEAFF
TGCAGTGCTAGAGACAGGTTTCACACTGAAGCTTTCTTT
>few|TRBV12-3/TRBV12-4|TRBJ2-6|TRBD1
CASSMGQGLAGANVLTF
TGTGCCAGCAGTATGGGACAGGGACTCGCAGGGGCCAACGTCCTGACTTTC
>few|TRBV20-1|TRBJ2-5|TRBD2
CSPASPTSGRQETQYF
TGCAGTCCAGCCTCCCCAACTAGCGGGAGACAAGAGACCCAGTACTTC
>NA|TRBV11-2|TRBJ1-6|NA
CASSPGLSSYNSPLHF
TGTGCCAGCAGTCCCGGACTGAGCTCCTATAATTCACCCCTCCACTTT
>NA|TRBV7-8|TRBJ1-1|NA
CASSLVGQGITEAFF
TGTGCCAGCAGCTTAGTTGGGCAGGGTATCACTGAAGCTTTCTTT
>NA|TRBV7-9|TRBJ2-5|TRBD2
CASSAPTSGGYQETQYF
TGTGCCAGCAGTGCTCCTACTAGCGGGGGATACCAAGAGACCCAGTACTTC
>NA|TRBV29-1|TRBJ1-6|TRBD1
CSVGTGQGNSPLHF
TGCAGCGTTGGCACCGGACAGGGGAATTCACCCCTCCACTTT
>NA|TRBV7-2|TRBJ1-2|TRBD1
CASTLGTANYGYTF
TGTGCCAGCACCTTGGGGACAGCTAACTATGGCTACACCTTC
>NA|TRBV3-1|TRBJ2-7|TRBD2
CASSAGLAISYEQYF
TGTGCCAGCAGCGCGGGACTAGCCATTTCCTACGAGCAGTACTTC
>NA|TRBV5-6|TRBJ2-3|NA
CASSPGTLDGDTQYF
TGTGCCAGCAGCCCCGGGACCTTGGACGGAGATACGCAGTATTTT
>NA|TRBV18|TRBJ1-5|NA
CASSPGVNNQPQHF
TGTGCCAGCTCACCAGGGGTCAACAATCAGCCCCAGCATTTT
>NA|TRBV9|TRBJ1-2|NA
CASSVGAGVDGYTF
TGTGCCAGCAGCGTAGGGGCAGGGGTGGATGGCTACACCTTC
>NA|TRBV29-1|TRBJ2-2|TRBD1
CSVVQGALGGELFF
TGCAGCGTCGTCCAGGGGGCGCTCGGCGGGGAGCTGTTTTTT
>NA|TRBV28|TRBJ2-5|TRBD2
CASSNSGGAYQETQYF
TGTGCCAGCAGTAATAGCGGGGGGGCGTACCAAGAGACCCAGTACTTC
>NA|TRBV10-3|TRBJ1-5|NA
CAISEKQGTYQPQHF
TGTGCCATCAGTGAGAAGCAGGGTACTTATCAGCCCCAGCATTTT
>NA|TRBV20-1|TRBJ2-4|NA
CSAKRQGNIQYF
TGCAGTGCTAAGCGCCAGGGAAACATTCAGTACTTC
>NA|TRBV12-3/TRBV12-4|TRBJ2-1|NA
CASRFGGGRLNEQFF
TGTGCCAGTCGGTTCGGCGGAGGGAGGCTGAATGAGCAGTTCTTC
>once|TRBV15|TRBJ1-5|NA
CATSRDQRNQPQHF
TGTGCCACCAGCAGAGATCAGAGAAATCAGCCCCAGCATTTT
>many|TRBV11-2|TRBJ2-5|NA
CASSLDAAGAVETQYF
TGTGCCAGCAGCTTAGATGCGGCAGGGGCAGTTGAGACCCAGTACTTC
>NA|TRBV28|TRBJ2-3|NA
CASGGAGMGWDTQYF
TGTGCCAGCGGGGGGGCAGGAATGGGTTGGGATACGCAGTATTTT
>NA|TRBV9|TRBJ1-4|NA
CASSVYDQGFGEKLFF
TGTGCCAGCAGCGTATATGATCAGGGGTTTGGAGAAAAACTGTTTTTT
>NA|TRBV5-1|TRBJ2-7|TRBD1
CASSYRGNVVDEQYF
TGCGCCAGCAGCTACAGGGGGAACGTCGTCGACGAGCAGTACTTC
>NA|TRBV12-5|TRBJ2-5|NA
CASGMWQQETQYF
TGTGCTAGTGGCATGTGGCAGCAAGAGACCCAGTACTTC
>few|TRBV15|TRBJ2-7|TRBD1
CATSRSDRVNEQYF
TGTGCCACCAGCAGATCGGACAGGGTCAACGAGCAGTACTTC
>NA|TRBV4-3|TRBJ2-6|NA
CASSQDSPSGANVLTF
TGCGCCAGCAGCCAAGACAGCCCCTCTGGGGCCAACGTCCTGACTTTC
>NA|TRBV20-1|TRBJ2-7|TRBD2
CSATGLAGPDYYEQYF
TGCAGTGCTACAGGACTAGCGGGGCCGGACTACTACGAGCAGTACTTC
>NA|TRBV20-1|TRBJ2-3|NA
CSARDHTGTPRGTDTQYF
TGCAGTGCTAGAGATCACACGGGAACCCCGAGGGGCACAGATACGCAGTATTTT
>NA|TRBV6-6|TRBJ2-7|TRBD1
CATKIPDRGYEQYF
TGTGCCACAAAGATACCGGACAGGGGCTACGAGCAGTACTTC